The rows below give T cell receptor beta chains drawn from one sample of a study of blood T cell repertoires in COVID-19. Assay: immunoSEQ multiplex PCR; the TCRdb copy retains only in-frame clones and omits some. This repertoire shows under 250,000 clones, about 87% found once; its top ten account for less than 3.5%. The sequencing input was peripheral blood. These receptor sequences come from a young man with COVID-19, enrolled during active disease. The CDR3 runs from the conserved cysteine through the conserved F or W. A D gene is named only where the DNA matches it firmly. A clone size is listed for some rows: how often the clone was seen (once, few, many), or a class if it is expanded.

clone size: few; J gene: TRBJ2-2; D gene: .; V gene: TRBV6-2/TRBV6-3; CDR3 protein: CASSPLPGAYTGELFF; CDR3 DNA: TGTGCCAGCAGCCCTCTCCCAGGGGCCTACACCGGGGAGCTGTTTTTT
clone size: .; J gene: TRBJ2-5; D gene: TRBD2; V gene: TRBV5-4; CDR3 protein: CASSSRTSGVQETQYF; CDR3 DNA: TGTGCCAGCAGCTCCCGCACTAGCGGGGTTCAAGAGACCCAGTACTTC
clone size: .; J gene: TRBJ1-4; D gene: TRBD1; V gene: TRBV18; CDR3 protein: CASSPQGAGEKLFF; CDR3 DNA: TGTGCCAGCTCACCACAGGGGGCTGGTGAAAAACTGTTTTTT
clone size: .; J gene: TRBJ2-5; D gene: .; V gene: TRBV7-2; CDR3 protein: CASSTYSDETQYF; CDR3 DNA: TGTGCCAGCAGCACCTACAGTGACGAGACCCAGTACTTC
clone size: .; J gene: TRBJ2-7; D gene: TRBD2; V gene: TRBV4-3; CDR3 protein: CASSQVPAGGYEQYF; CDR3 DNA: TGCGCCAGCAGCCAAGTCCCAGCGGGGGGCTACGAGCAGTACTTC
clone size: .; J gene: TRBJ2-7; D gene: .; V gene: TRBV7-2; CDR3 protein: CASSQKYEQYF; CDR3 DNA: TGTGCCAGCAGCCAGAAGTACGAGCAGTACTTC
clone size: .; J gene: TRBJ2-1; D gene: TRBD2; V gene: TRBV27; CDR3 protein: CASSSTSGKRNEQFF; CDR3 DNA: TGTGCCAGCAGTTCGACTAGCGGGAAGAGAAATGAGCAGTTCTTC
clone size: .; J gene: TRBJ2-5; D gene: .; V gene: TRBV9; CDR3 protein: CASTRSGEEEETQYF; CDR3 DNA: TGTGCCAGCACCCGATCTGGCGAGGAGGAAGAGACCCAGTACTTC
clone size: .; J gene: TRBJ1-2; D gene: TRBD1; V gene: TRBV5-6; CDR3 protein: CASRLDRAHGYTF; CDR3 DNA: TGTGCCAGCAGACTAGACAGGGCCCATGGCTACACCTTC
clone size: .; J gene: TRBJ2-1; D gene: .; V gene: TRBV20-1; CDR3 protein: CSASLGYRGNEQFF; CDR3 DNA: TGTAGTGCTAGTCTTGGATATAGGGGCAATGAGCAGTTCTTC
clone size: .; J gene: TRBJ2-7; D gene: .; V gene: TRBV30; CDR3 protein: CALSTAGNEADEQYF; CDR3 DNA: TGTGCCCTGTCGACGGCCGGGAATGAGGCTGACGAGCAGTACTTC
clone size: .; J gene: TRBJ1-6; D gene: .; V gene: TRBV28; CDR3 protein: CASSIRVSSPLHF; CDR3 DNA: TGTGCCAGCAGTATCAGGGTCTCTTCACCCCTCCACTTT